Here is one T cell receptor beta chain with its context. The protocol was immunoSEQ multiplex PCR, while the TCRdb copy is restricted to in-frame clones and leaves out a portion. The sample yields 2,500,000 or so clones, approximately 90% seen once. The sample comes from a study of shared clonotypes between healthy human individuals. The germline gives CDR1 SEHNR, CDR2 FQNEAQ (reference sequence). The CDR3 runs 14 residues. The germline V and J ends were trimmed by 5 bases and 7 bases, with 15 bases remaining between them. The clonotype originates from a man younger than 30 in good health. Some clones in this sample may be carry-over from other donors' samples. The specimen was naive CD4+ T cells from PBMCs. Subset here: CD45RA+ positively selected. The J gene is TRBJ2-1, the V gene TRBV7-9; D may correspond to TRBD1 or TRBD2 (5 bases each). CDR3 DNA sequence: TGTGCCAGCAGCCGGGACGCGGGCCGGAATGAGCAGTTCTTC. Translating it yields CASSRDAGRNEQFF.